This TCR beta chain was recorded in a study of neurological immune-mediated disorders. Study findings and constraints: HTLV-1-associated myelopathy ranked highest for TCR clonal expansion and multiple sclerosis lowest, beneath healthy controls.

The J segment lost 3 bases and the V segment lost 4 bases, leaving 4 bases of the junction unmatched. CDR1 is ENHRY, CDR2 SYGVKD, per germline. CDR3 length equals 15 residues. For this clonotype: The antigen is not known.

MiXCR, applied by TCRdb to the 5' RACE reads, yields one record per CDR3 protein. This table has about 71,000 distinct CDR3 sequences, about a tenth appearing once. Time point defined: longitudinal time-point 1 (baseline). Source material: PBMCs. The rearrangement links TRBV10-3 to TRBJ1-2, with 11 nucleotides matching TRBD1. The receptor was isolated from a man aged 30 to 45 in good health. CDR3 protein: CAISGRDRGDYGYTF. The CDR3 coding sequence is TGTGCCATCAGTGGGAGGGACAGGGGGGACTATGGCTACACCTTC.